These 24 T cell receptor beta chains originate from one sample sequenced in a study of blood T cell repertoires in COVID-19. Some clones are missing from TCRdb's copy, which holds only in-frame ones; the method was immunoSEQ multiplex PCR. The repertoire holds approximately 86,000 clones, 80% to 90% seen once, with approximately 8.9% in the top ten. The sample comprised peripheral blood. Source of these receptors: a man aged 45 to 65 with acute or convalescent COVID-19.

The chain carries TRBV15 and TRBJ2-1, with D uncertain. The CDR3 covers 12 residues. Between the trimmed V and J ends, which lost 0 bases and 9 bases, there was a span of 6 bases. Germline CDR1 LNHNV, CDR2 YYDKDF (reference sequence). This chain's CDR3 is CATSRDTTEQFF. In DNA form, the CDR3 reads TGTGCCACCAGCAGAGATACTACTGAGCAGTTCTTC.

Here the CDR3 DNA reads TGTGCCAGCAGTTCGGGACAGAACTACGAGCAGTACGTC. Translation: CASSSGQNYEQYV. The rearrangement links TRBV6-5 to TRBJ2-7; TRBD1 matches at 7 bases. The V gene's germline CDR1 is MNHEY and CDR2 SVGAGI. The CDR3 is made up of 13 amino acids. The V gene end was trimmed by 4 bases and the J gene end by 3 bases; junction bases not matched to a gene: 3.

The rearrangement links TRBV7-2 to TRBJ1-2, with TRBD1 matching over 11 bases. Losses at the gene ends were 4 bases for V and 4 bases for J; bases not matched to a gene: 2. From germline, CDR1 is SGHTA and CDR2 FQGNSA. This CDR3 comprises 14 residues. The DNA for the CDR3 is TGTGCCAGCAGCTCGGACAGGGGGCCCTATGGCTACACCTTC. Translated, it gives CASSSDRGPYGYTF.

V is TRBV6-5 and J is TRBJ1-2; D not certain. The germline V gene has CDR1 MNHEY and CDR2 SVGAGI. V was clipped by 3 bases and J by 4 bases, with 15 bases between them. The length of the CDR3 is 15 residues. DNA of the CDR3: TGTGCCAGCAGTTATCCGGAGGGAACCGCCTATGGCTACACCTTC. It codes for CASSYPEGTAYGYTF.

J is TRBJ1-2 and V is TRBV28; no clear D gene. Trimming pared 3 bases from V and 7 bases from J, leaving 3 bases between. In germline, CDR1 is MDHEN, CDR2 SYDVKM. The CDR3 loop spans 10 amino acids. CDR3 coding DNA: TGTGCCAGCAGTTTCGTTGGCTACACCTTC. Protein: CASSFVGYTF.

The chain carries TRBV5-4 and TRBJ2-2; TRBD1 agrees at 9 bases. Germline-derived CDR1 and CDR2 are SGHNT and YYREEE (reference sequence). The V gene end was trimmed by 0 bases and the J gene end by 4 bases; junction bases not matched to a gene: 4. The CDR3 consists of 16 residues. CDR3 protein: CASSLVTGGGTGELFF. The CDR3 region has the DNA TGTGCCAGCAGCTTGGTGACAGGGGGGGGCACCGGGGAGCTGTTTTTT.

This chain connects TRBV18 to TRBJ1-6, with D uncertain. From germline, CDR1 is KGHSH and CDR2 LQKENI. Trimming stripped 3 bases from V and 7 bases from J, with 10 bases between. CDR3 size: 14 residues. CDR3: CASSPTGVNSPLHF. CDR3 DNA: TGTGCCAGCTCACCGACCGGGGTCAATTCACCCCTCCACTTT.

The rearrangement links TRBV11-1 to TRBJ2-3; 10 bases are a match to TRBD2. Germline CDR1 and CDR2: SGHAT and FQDESV (reference sequence). Trimming removed 2 bases from V and 4 bases from J; junction bases left unmatched: 6. This CDR3 comprises 16 residues. The DNA for the CDR3 is TGTGCCAGCAGCTTAATCCCTAGCGGGGGCCCAGATACGCAGTATTTT. Encoded protein: CASSLIPSGGPDTQYF.

This chain links TRBV5-1 with TRBJ2-3; maybe TRBD2 (5 bases). This CDR3 has 13 residues. V was cut by 4 bases and J by 2 bases, with 8 bases left in between. Germline loops: CDR1 SGHRS, CDR2 YFSETQ. The CDR3 loop is CASSPGNTDTQYF. CDR3 in DNA: TGCGCCAGCAGCCCGGGAAACACAGATACGCAGTATTTT. The entire variable domain, with the rest obtained from reference TRBV5-1 and TRBJ2-3, is as follows: KAGVTQTPRYLIKTRGQQVTLSCSPISGHRSVSWYQQTPGQGLQFLFEYFSETQRNKGNFPGRFSGRQFSNSRSEMNVSTLELGDSALYLCASSPGNTDTQYFGPGTRLTVL.

This chain connects TRBV9 to TRBJ1-1, with 8 bases identical to TRBD1. Germline trimming cut 4 bases from V and 7 bases from J; bases unmatched to any gene: 9. CDR1 is SGDLS and CDR2 is YYNGEE in the germline V gene. This CDR3 region has 14 residues. The CDR3 nucleotides are TGTGCCAGCAGCCCACATCTCGGGACAGGTGAAGCTTTCTTT. This encodes CASSPHLGTGEAFF.

CDR3 DNA: TGTGCCAGCAGCTTAAGACTAGCGGGGACTACTAGCACAGATACGCAGTATTTT. Its protein is CASSLRLAGTTSTDTQYF. The V call is TRBV11-2, the J call TRBJ2-3, with 11 bases that match TRBD2. Per germline, CDR1 SGHAT and CDR2 FQNNGV. Trimming at V came to 2 bases and at J to 0 bases, leaving 7 bases not matched to a gene. CDR3 length: 18 amino acids.

This clone was detected a few times. The chain recombines TRBV7-2 with TRBJ2-3, with TRBD2 identical over 12 bases. Trimming took 4 bases from V and 2 from J; bases not matched to a gene: 7. CDR1 is SGHTA and CDR2 is FQGNSA in the germline V gene. CDR3 length equals 17 residues. The CDR3 loop is CASSSLLAGGPTDTQYF. The CDR3 DNA reads as TGTGCCAGCAGCTCCCTACTAGCGGGGGGCCCCACAGATACGCAGTATTTT. Full variable domain (missing parts from reference TRBV7-2 and TRBJ2-3): GAGVSQSPSNKVTEKGKDVELRCDPISGHTALYWYRQSLGQGLEFLIYFQGNSAPDKSGLPSDRFSAERTGGSVSTLTIQRTQQEDSAVYLCASSSLLAGGPTDTQYFGPGTRLTVL.

V gene TRBV9 combines with J gene TRBJ1-3; D call uncertain. Deletions cut 1 base from V and 0 bases from J, with 11 bases between. This CDR3 spans 16 amino acids. CDR1 is SGDLS and CDR2 is YYNGEE in the germline V gene. CDR3 DNA sequence: TGTGCCAGCAGCGTACGTGGGCTTAGCTCTGGAAACACCATATATTTT. It specifies CASSVRGLSSGNTIYF.

The J gene is TRBJ1-4, the V gene TRBV20-1; no clear D. Trimming pared 3 bases from V and 3 bases from J, leaving 8 bases between. The CDR3 contains 13 residues. The germline V gene encodes CDR1 DFQATT and CDR2 SNEGSKA (reference sequence). CDR3 loop: CSASPAANEKLFF. The CDR3 DNA is TGCAGTGCTAGTCCTGCAGCTAATGAAAAACTGTTTTTT.

This rearrangement joins TRBV4-2 to TRBJ1-2; no definite D call. Germline assignment: CDR1 LGHNA and CDR2 YNFKEQ. Trimming left V 0 bases short and J 3 bases short, with 11 bases between. The CDR3 loop spans 15 amino acids. The CDR3 sequence: CASSQDGSHDYGYTF. DNA for the CDR3: TGTGCCAGCAGCCAAGATGGCAGTCATGACTATGGCTACACCTTC.

This chain joins TRBV5-1 and TRBJ2-1; D may be TRBD1 (6 bases). V shed 4 bases and J shed 8 bases, with 16 bases lying between them. The germline gives CDR1 SGHRS, CDR2 YFSETQ. This CDR3 is built from 14 residues. CDR3 amino acids: CASSPDRNRDEQFF. In DNA form, the CDR3 reads TGCGCCAGCAGCCCTGACAGGAATCGGGATGAGCAGTTCTTC.

The genes are TRBV5-5 and TRBJ2-7, with TRBD2 as a possible D gene (5 bases). In germline, CDR1 is SGHKS, CDR2 YYEKEE (reference sequence). Trimming cost V 1 base and J 4 bases, with 12 bases left between them. The CDR3 runs 14 residues. CDR3 amino acids: CASSLFEGTYEQYF. CDR3 in DNA: TGTGCCAGCAGCTTGTTTGAGGGAACTTACGAGCAGTACTTC.

The rearrangement links TRBV7-2 to TRBJ2-5; TRBD2 is a possible D gene (6 bases). The CDR3 totals 13 residues. V lost 1 base and J 7 bases, leaving 10 bases between the germline ends. The germline V gene has CDR1 SGHTA and CDR2 FQGNSA. CDR3 residues: CASSLVPAGTQYF. The CDR3, as DNA: TGTGCCAGCAGCTTAGTACCAGCGGGGACCCAGTACTTC.

The CDR3 coding sequence is TGTGCCATCTTAAGGGGAGGGGGCACTGAAGCTTTCTTT. Protein sequence: CAILRGGGTEAFF. The J gene is TRBJ1-1, the V gene TRBV10-3; possible D gene TRBD1, 6 bases. Germline lookup yields CDR1 ENHRY and CDR2 SYGVKD. Deletions cut 8 bases from V and 4 bases from J, with 14 bases between. The CDR3 is 13 amino acids.

The chain combines TRBV5-4 with TRBJ2-7; D not certain. V gave up 7 bases and J gave up 0 bases, with 11 bases separating them. The CDR3 spans 13 residues. The germline V gene has CDR1 SGHNT and CDR2 YYREEE (reference sequence). Here the CDR3 DNA reads TGTGCCAGCGCGTTGTATAGCTCCTACGAGCAGTACTTC. This sequence encodes CASALYSSYEQYF.

The chain employs TRBV19 and TRBJ1-5; 8 bases map to TRBD1. The germline CDR1 and CDR2 sequences are LNHDA and SQIVND (reference sequence). CDR3 length equals 15 residues. Trimming at V came to 10 bases and at J to 2 bases, leaving 10 bases not matched to a gene. The CDR3 nucleotides read TGTGCCACTAAAACGACAGGGGTGGGCAATCAGCCCCAGCATTTT. The encoded protein is CATKTTGVGNQPQHF.

Here the CDR3 reads CASSTAGTGMYYTF. CDR3 DNA: TGTGCCAGCAGTACGGCAGGGACAGGGATGTACTACACCTTC. The chain combines TRBV2 with TRBJ1-2; 9 nucleotides align to TRBD1. From germline, CDR1 is SNHLY and CDR2 FYNNEI. V lost 5 bases to trimming and J lost 10 bases; unmatched junction nucleotides: 11. The CDR3 has 14 residues.

The chain has TRBV11-1 and TRBJ2-3, with D unresolved. The germline CDR1 and CDR2 sequences are SGHAT and FQDESV (reference sequence). V lost 0 bases and J 2 bases, leaving 9 bases between the germline ends. The CDR3 is made up of 15 amino acids. The chain's CDR3 is CASSLAAGPTDTQYF. CDR3 coding DNA: TGTGCCAGCAGCTTAGCTGCAGGTCCCACAGATACGCAGTATTTT. The full variable domain, completed using reference TRBV11-1 and TRBJ2-3, is EAEVAQSPRYKITEKSQAVAFWCDPISGHATLYWYRQILGQGPELLVQFQDESVVDDSQLPKDRFSAERLKGVDSTLKIQPAELGDSAMYLCASSLAAGPTDTQYFGPGTRLTVL.

The V and J genes are TRBV4-1 and TRBJ2-4, with 10 bases that match TRBD2. This CDR3 comprises 19 residues. Germline assignment: CDR1 MGHRA and CDR2 YSYEKL. V gave up 0 bases and J gave up 0 bases; unmatched junction bases: 8. CDR3: CASSQEGLAGALAKNIQYF. The DNA for the CDR3 is TGCGCCAGCAGCCAAGAAGGCCTAGCGGGGGCCTTAGCCAAAAACATTCAGTACTTC.